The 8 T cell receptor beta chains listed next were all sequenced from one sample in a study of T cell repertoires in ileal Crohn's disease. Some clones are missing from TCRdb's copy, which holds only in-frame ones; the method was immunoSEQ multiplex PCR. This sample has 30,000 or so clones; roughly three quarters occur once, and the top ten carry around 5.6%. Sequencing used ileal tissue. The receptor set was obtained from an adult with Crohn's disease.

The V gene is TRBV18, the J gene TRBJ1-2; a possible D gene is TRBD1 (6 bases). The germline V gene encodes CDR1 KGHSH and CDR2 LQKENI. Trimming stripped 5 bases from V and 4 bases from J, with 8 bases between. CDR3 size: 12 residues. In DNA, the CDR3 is TGTGCCAGCTCAGGACAGTTCTATGGCTACACCTTC. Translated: CASSGQFYGYTF. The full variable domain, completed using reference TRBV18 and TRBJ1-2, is NAGVMQNPRHLVRRRGQEARLRCSPMKGHSHVYWYRQLPEEGLKFMVYLQKENIIDESGMPKERFSAEFPKEGPSILRIQQVVRGDSAAYFCASSGQFYGYTFGSGTRLTVV.

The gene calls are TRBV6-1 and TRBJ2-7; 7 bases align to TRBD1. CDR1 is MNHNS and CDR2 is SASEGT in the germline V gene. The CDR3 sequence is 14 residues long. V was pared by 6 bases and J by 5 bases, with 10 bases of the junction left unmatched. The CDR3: CASSPQGIGHEQYF. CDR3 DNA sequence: TGTGCCAGCAGCCCACAGGGGATTGGCCACGAGCAGTACTTC.

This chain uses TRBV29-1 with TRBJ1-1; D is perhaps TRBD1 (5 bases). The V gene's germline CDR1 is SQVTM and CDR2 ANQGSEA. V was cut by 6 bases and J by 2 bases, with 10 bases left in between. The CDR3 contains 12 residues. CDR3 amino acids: CSVGHRNTEAFF. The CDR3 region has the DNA TGCAGCGTCGGACACCGAAACACTGAAGCTTTCTTT.

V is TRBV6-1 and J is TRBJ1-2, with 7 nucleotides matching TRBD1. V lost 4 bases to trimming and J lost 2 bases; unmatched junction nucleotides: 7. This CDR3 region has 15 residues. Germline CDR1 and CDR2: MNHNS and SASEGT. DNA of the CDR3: TGTGCCAGCAGTGGGCTGGGACAGAGAAACTATGGCTACACCTTC. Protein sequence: CASSGLGQRNYGYTF.

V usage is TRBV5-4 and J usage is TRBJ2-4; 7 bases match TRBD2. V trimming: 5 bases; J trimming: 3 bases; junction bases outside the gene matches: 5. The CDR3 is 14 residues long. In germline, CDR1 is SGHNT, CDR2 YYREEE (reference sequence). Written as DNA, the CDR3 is TGTGCCAGCAGTACCGGGGGGAGCAAAAACATTCAGTACTTC. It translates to CASSTGGSKNIQYF.

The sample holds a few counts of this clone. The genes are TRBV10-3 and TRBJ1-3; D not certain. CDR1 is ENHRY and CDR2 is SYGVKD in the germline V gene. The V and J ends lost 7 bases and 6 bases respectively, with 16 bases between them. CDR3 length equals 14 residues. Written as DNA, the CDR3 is TGTGCCATCAATGGGCCACCCCCACAAAACACCATATATTTT. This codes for CAINGPPPQNTIYF.

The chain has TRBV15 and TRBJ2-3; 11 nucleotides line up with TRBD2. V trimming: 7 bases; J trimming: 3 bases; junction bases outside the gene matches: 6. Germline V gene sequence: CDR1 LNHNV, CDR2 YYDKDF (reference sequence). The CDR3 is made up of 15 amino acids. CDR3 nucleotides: TGTGCCACCAAAGCTAGCGGGGGGTATACAGATACGCAGTATTTT. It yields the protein CATKASGGYTDTQYF.

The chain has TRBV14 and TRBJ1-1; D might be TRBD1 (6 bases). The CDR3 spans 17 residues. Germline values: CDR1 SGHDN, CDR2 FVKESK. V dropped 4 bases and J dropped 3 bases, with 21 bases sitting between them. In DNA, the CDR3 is TGTGCCAGCAGCCCAACAGGGTCATCGAGTTTGGACACTGAAGCTTTCTTT. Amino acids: CASSPTGSSSLDTEAFF.